This TCR beta chain was identified during a study of blood T cell repertoires in COVID-19. Background on the study: From T cells, B-cell-depleted T cells, or PBMCs came the material, which was cDNA or gDNA.

Trimming pared 6 bases from V and 2 bases from J, leaving 13 bases between. This CDR3 region has 13 residues. CDR1 is GTSNPN, CDR2 SVGIG, per germline (reference sequence). Assay used: immunoSEQ multiplex PCR; TCRdb lists only in-frame clones, some missing. This sample has 200,000 to 250,000 clones, with about 80% found just once. Sequences were obtained from PBMCs or T cells enriched from blood (not recorded which). This chain links TRBV30 with TRBJ1-2; TRBD1 might be the D (6 bases). The clonotype was recovered from a woman in her thirties or forties with acute COVID-19. The CDR3 DNA sequence: TGTGCCTGTCTACCGGACAGCAACTATGGCTACACCTTC. Protein sequence: CACLPDSNYGYTF.